Each of the 29 T cell receptor beta chains below was sequenced from the same sample in a study of CD8+ T cells in alopecia areata. cDNA reverse transcribed from extracted RNA served as the sequencing template. TCRdb keeps only in-frame clones here, not all; method: immunoSEQ multiplex PCR. The sample has 90,000 to 120,000 clones, approximately 63% seen once. The specimen was CD8+ T cells sorted from blood. Receptors were obtained from a human donor in good health.

V usage is TRBV25-1 and J usage is TRBJ1-6; D unclear. The V gene's germline CDR1 is MGHDK and CDR2 SYGVNS. V was trimmed by 1 base and J by 2 bases, leaving 6 bases between them. CDR3 size: 15 residues. The CDR3 spells CASSEFQTYNSPLHF. The DNA for the CDR3 is TGTGCCAGCAGTGAATTTCAAACCTATAATTCACCCCTCCACTTT.

In its sample, this clone was seen a few times. The V call is TRBV30, the J call TRBJ2-7, with D unresolved. Between the trimmed V and J ends, which lost 0 bases and 3 bases, there was a span of 9 bases. Germline V gene data show CDR1 as GTSNPN and CDR2 as SVGIG (reference sequence). This CDR3 spans 13 amino acids. The CDR3 coding sequence is TGTGCCTGGAGTGTAACGGCAGGCTACGAGCAGTACTTC. Protein: CAWSVTAGYEQYF.

This clone was seen only a few times. This chain uses TRBV5-6 with TRBJ2-6; 11 positions agree with TRBD2. Germline loops: CDR1 SGHDT, CDR2 YYEEEE. CDR3 length equals 19 residues. V dropped 0 bases and J dropped 2; count of bases not matched to a gene: 7. As DNA, the CDR3 is TGTGCCAGCAGCTTGGGAGTGGTAGCGGGGGGGCCTGGGGCCAACGTCCTGACTTTC. This sequence encodes CASSLGVVAGGPGANVLTF.

This clone occurred a few times. This chain links TRBV19 with TRBJ1-1; D is uncertain. Trimming left V 1 base short and J 7 bases short, with 10 bases between. The V gene's germline CDR1 is LNHDA and CDR2 SQIVND (reference sequence). CDR3 size: 13 residues. The CDR3 region has the DNA TGTGCCAGTAGTATAGCTCGGACGAATGAAGCTTTCTTT. It specifies CASSIARTNEAFF. Looking up the rest from reference TRBV19 and TRBJ1-1 gives the full variable domain: DGGITQSPKYLFRKEGQNVTLSCEQNLNHDAMYWYRQDPGQGLRLIYYSQIVNDFQKGDIAEGYSVSREKKESFPLTVTSAQKNPTAFYLCASSIARTNEAFFGQGTRLTVV.

This clone came up many times. V usage is TRBV4-2 and J usage is TRBJ2-2, with TRBD2 matching over 8 bases. CDR3 length: 17 amino acids. V dropped 0 bases and J dropped 4; count of bases not matched to a gene: 7. Germline assignment: CDR1 LGHNA and CDR2 YNFKEQ. CDR3 sequence reads: CASSQDRAGVITGELFF. CDR3 sequence (DNA): TGTGCCAGCAGCCAAGATCGAGCGGGGGTGATCACCGGGGAGCTGTTTTTT.

V usage is TRBV30 and J usage is TRBJ1-5; D remains ambiguous. Trimming left V 2 bases short and J 5 bases short, with 16 bases between. This CDR3 comprises 15 residues. Germline V gene lookup returns CDR1 GTSNPN and CDR2 SVGIG (reference sequence). CDR3 coding DNA: TGTGCCTGGAGTTTGCCTCAAGCGGGGTATCAGCCCCAGCATTTT. This codes for CAWSLPQAGYQPQHF.

The chain is built from TRBV5-1 and TRBJ2-7; TRBD1 matches at 8 bases. Per germline, CDR1 SGHRS and CDR2 YFSETQ. Trimming at V came to 4 bases and at J to 4 bases, leaving 7 bases not matched to a gene. The CDR3 spans 14 residues. For the CDR3, the DNA is TGCGCCAGCAGCAGCCGGGACAGGAAGTACGAGCAGTACTTC. Protein sequence: CASSSRDRKYEQYF.

With respect to this clone: At one end, the junction sequence differs from germline, possibly due to a read error. This chain links TRBV5-4 with TRBJ2-4, with 9 bases lining up with TRBD1. Germline V gene data show CDR1 as SGHNT and CDR2 as YYREEE (reference sequence). The CDR3 has 17 amino acids. CDR3 DNA sequence: TGCGCCAGCAGCCAAGATCCGGACAGGGGCGGGACGAACATTCAGTACTTC. Translated, it gives CASSQDPDRGGTNIQYF.

The V gene is TRBV2, the J gene TRBJ2-7, with D uncertain. This CDR3 has 14 amino acids. The V end was cut by 8 bases, the J end by 0 bases, with 14 bases between. Germline V CDR1 and CDR2: SNHLY, FYNNEI. The CDR3 here is CASREGRSSYEQYF. CDR3 bases: TGTGCCAGCCGCGAAGGACGGAGCTCCTACGAGCAGTACTTC.

This clone was picked up a small number of times. The J gene is TRBJ2-7, the V gene TRBV4-3; D is uncertain. The length of the CDR3 is 16 residues. Germline CDR1 is LGHNA and CDR2 is YSLEER. Deletions cut 0 bases from V and 0 bases from J, with 12 bases between. The CDR3 bases are TGCGCCAGCAGCCAAGACTCCGTGGGGTCCTCCTACGAGCAGTACTTC. This sequence encodes CASSQDSVGSSYEQYF.

The chain recombines TRBV9 with TRBJ2-3; D uncertain. Germline CDR1 SGDLS, CDR2 YYNGEE. CDR3 length: 11 amino acids. Trimming took off 4 bases at V and 5 bases at J, with 5 bases between the two ends. The CDR3 DNA reads as TGTGCCAGCAGCCTAGGAGATACGCAGTATTTT. It codes for CASSLGDTQYF. The full variable domain, with the rest looked up from reference TRBV9 and TRBJ2-3, is DSGVTQTPKHLITATGQRVTLRCSPRSGDLSVYWYQQSLDQGLQFLIQYYNGEERAKGNILERFSAQQFPDLHSELNLSSLELGDSALYFCASSLGDTQYFGPGTRLTVL.

This clone turned up a few times. The V call is TRBV6-5, the J call TRBJ2-5; TRBD1 is a possible D gene (6 bases). The germline V gene encodes CDR1 MNHEY and CDR2 SVGAGI. The CDR3 has 15 residues. Trimming removed 6 bases at V and 1 base at J, with 15 bases between. The CDR3 DNA reads as TGTGCCAGCAGACAGGGACCACCCTTCCAAGAGACCCAGTACTTC. Amino acid sequence: CASRQGPPFQETQYF.

A note on this clone: This CDR3 is also generated by other DNA sequences in the sample. The chain couples TRBV6-5 to TRBJ2-7; D remains ambiguous. The CDR3 runs to 11 residues. Trimming shortened V by 0 bases and J by 5 bases, and 2 bases separated the two germline ends. Germline V CDR1 and CDR2: MNHEY, SVGAGI. CDR3 in amino acids: CASSYSDEQYF. CDR3 in DNA: TGTGCCAGCAGTTACTCAGACGAGCAGTACTTC.

The chain carries TRBV6-5 and TRBJ2-1, with TRBD2 as a possible D gene (6 bases). Looked up from germline, CDR1 is MNHEY and CDR2 is SVGAGI. The V end was cut by 4 bases, the J end by 0 bases, with 7 bases between. The CDR3 runs to 14 residues. The chain's CDR3 is CASSSTSSYNEQFF. CDR3 nucleotides: TGTGCCAGCAGTTCGACTAGCTCCTACAATGAGCAGTTCTTC.

This clone was recorded a few times. A much larger clone lies one base from this, so it may be a read error. The chain combines TRBV4-1 with TRBJ2-1, with TRBD2 as a possible D gene (6 bases). The ends were cut back, 0 bases at V and 0 bases at J, with 9 bases in the middle. This CDR3 is 16 amino acids long. Germline-derived CDR1 and CDR2 are MGHRA and YSYEKL. The chain's CDR3 is CASSQDAGSSYNEQFF. The CDR3 DNA reads TGCGCCAGCAGCCAAGATGCGGGGAGCTCCTACAATGAGCAGTTCTTC.

The chain couples TRBV29-1 to TRBJ2-3, with 10 bases matching TRBD2. This CDR3 comprises 15 residues. Germline V lookup: CDR1 SQVTM, CDR2 ANQGSEA. The V segment lost 6 bases and the J segment 1 base; nucleotides outside the gene matches: 7. This CDR3 is CSVPNLAGGTDTQYF. In DNA, the CDR3 is TGCAGCGTCCCAAACCTAGCGGGGGGCACAGATACGCAGTATTTT.

The chain carries TRBV4-2 and TRBJ2-7; 9 bases map to TRBD1. With V trimmed by 3 bases and J by 2 bases, 5 bases remained unmatched. CDR3 length: 15 residues. The germline gives CDR1 LGHNA, CDR2 YNFKEQ. Here the CDR3 reads CASSQGQGIAYEQYF. The CDR3 DNA sequence: TGTGCCAGCAGCCAGGGACAGGGTATAGCCTACGAGCAGTACTTC.

The table lists this clone with a few counts. The same CDR3 also results from other DNA sequences found in this sample. This sequence joins TRBV29-1 and TRBJ1-1; D is unresolved. The germline V gene has CDR1 SQVTM and CDR2 ANQGSEA. The CDR3 runs 10 residues. Between the trimmed V and J ends, which lost 4 bases and 8 bases, there was a span of 8 bases. The CDR3, as DNA: TGCAGCGTTGGTGGTACCGAAGCTTTCTTT. It codes for CSVGGTEAFF.

The J gene is TRBJ2-1, the V gene TRBV7-9; perhaps TRBD1 as D (5 bases). Germline CDR1 reads SEHNR; CDR2 reads FQNEAQ (reference sequence). Trimming stripped 2 bases from V and 10 bases from J, with 15 bases between. The CDR3 contains 14 residues. The CDR3 loop reads CASSLPGVQGEQFF. As DNA, the CDR3 is TGTGCCAGCAGCTTACCTGGGGTGCAGGGCGAGCAGTTCTTC.

This sequence joins TRBV25-1 and TRBJ1-4; no clear D. Per germline, CDR1 MGHDK and CDR2 SYGVNS. The CDR3 sequence is 14 residues long. Trimming left V 4 bases short and J 7 bases short, with 13 bases between. CDR3 sequence reads: CASSADGPAEKLFF. The CDR3 DNA follows: TGTGCCAGCAGTGCCGACGGGCCGGCTGAAAAACTGTTTTTT.

The genes are TRBV6-1 and TRBJ2-2; D ambiguous. Trimming took 2 bases from V and 4 from J, leaving 11 bases between them. Germline V gene sequence: CDR1 MNHNS, CDR2 SASEGT. The CDR3 is made up of 15 amino acids. In nucleotides, the CDR3 is TGTGCCAGCAGTGAATATCGACTCAGCACCGGGGAGCTGTTTTTT. As protein: CASSEYRLSTGELFF.

The J gene is TRBJ2-7, the V gene TRBV7-6; TRBD1 matches 12 bases. The J segment lost 2 bases and the V segment lost 5 bases, leaving 4 bases of the junction unmatched. Germline CDR1 and CDR2: SGHVS and FNYEAQ. The CDR3 is 15 residues long. The CDR3 region has the DNA TGTGCCAGCAGCACAGGGACAGGGGGCCCCTACGAGCAGTACTTC. It specifies CASSTGTGGPYEQYF. Using reference TRBV7-6 and TRBJ2-7 for the parts outside the CDR3, the full variable domain is GAGVSQSPRYKVTKRGQDVALRCDPISGHVSLYWYRQALGQGPEFLTYFNYEAQQDKSGLPNDRFSAERPEGSISTLTIQRTEQRDSAMYRCASSTGTGGPYEQYFGPGTRLTVT.

There are a few counts of this clone. This sequence joins TRBV13 and TRBJ1-1; the D gene is possibly TRBD1 (5 bases). The CDR3 consists of 14 residues. Deletions cut 3 bases from V and 4 bases from J, with 12 bases between. Germline values: CDR1 PRHDT, CDR2 FYEKMQ (reference sequence). The CDR3 loop is CASSFWGRGTEAFF. The CDR3 nucleotides read TGTGCCAGCAGCTTCTGGGGCCGGGGCACTGAAGCTTTCTTT. Using reference TRBV13 and TRBJ1-1 for the parts outside the CDR3, the full variable domain is AAGVIQSPRHLIKEKRETATLKCYPIPRHDTVYWYQQGPGQDPQFLISFYEKMQSDKGSIPDRFSAQQFSDYHSELNMSSLELGDSALYFCASSFWGRGTEAFFGQGTRLTVV.

This clone was recorded a few times. The chain uses TRBV6-1 and TRBJ2-7; D remains unclear. Trimming removed 3 bases from V and 4 bases from J, with 7 bases in between. The CDR3 covers 12 residues. Looked up from germline, CDR1 is MNHNS and CDR2 is SASEGT. The CDR3 spells CASSEPPYEQYF. The CDR3, as DNA: TGTGCCAGCAGTGAGCCACCTTACGAGCAGTACTTC.

J is TRBJ2-3 and V is TRBV5-1; D call uncertain. Per germline, CDR1 SGHRS and CDR2 YFSETQ. The CDR3 loop spans 17 amino acids. V was shortened by 2 bases and J by 7 bases, with 23 bases between the two germline ends. The CDR3 reads CASSFYPGQQGANTQYF. For the CDR3, the DNA is TGCGCCAGCAGCTTCTACCCGGGCCAACAAGGTGCAAATACGCAGTATTTT.

The table lists this clone with a count of one. V gene TRBV19 combines with J gene TRBJ2-3; D remains ambiguous. This CDR3 is 13 amino acids long. Germline lookup yields CDR1 LNHDA and CDR2 SQIVND (reference sequence). The ends were cut back, 5 bases at V and 2 bases at J, with 8 bases in the middle. The DNA for the CDR3 is TGTGCCAGTAGTGCGCTTATCACAGATACGCAGTATTTT. Translated: CASSALITDTQYF. The entire variable domain, with the rest obtained from reference TRBV19 and TRBJ2-3, is as follows: DGGITQSPKYLFRKEGQNVTLSCEQNLNHDAMYWYRQDPGQGLRLIYYSQIVNDFQKGDIAEGYSVSREKKESFPLTVTSAQKNPTAFYLCASSALITDTQYFGPGTRLTVL.

This clone was observed once. The V call is TRBV11-2, the J call TRBJ2-1; TRBD2 aligns across 9 bases. Germline V gene sequence: CDR1 SGHAT, CDR2 FQNNGV. V was pared by 2 bases and J by 8 bases, with 10 bases of the junction left unmatched. The CDR3 has 16 amino acids. CDR3 in amino acids: CASSLSPGLAGDEQFF. CDR3 DNA sequence: TGTGCCAGCAGCTTATCCCCGGGACTAGCCGGGGATGAGCAGTTCTTC.

V gene TRBV5-6 combines with J gene TRBJ2-5, with 8 bases lining up with TRBD1. The CDR3 covers 13 residues. Trimming took 4 bases from V and 12 from J; bases not matched to a gene: 11. Germline assignment: CDR1 SGHDT and CDR2 YYEEEE. CDR3 in amino acids: CASSLAAPGQEYF. For the CDR3, the DNA is TGTGCCAGCAGCCTCGCCGCCCCGGGACAGGAGTACTTC. Full variable domain (rest looked up from reference TRBV5-6 and TRBJ2-5): DAGVTQSPTHLIKTRGQQVTLRCSPKSGHDTVSWYQQALGQGPQFIFQYYEEEERQRGNFPDRFSGHQFPNYSSELNVNALLLGDSALYLCASSLAAPGQEYFGPGTRLLVL.

V usage is TRBV13 and J usage is TRBJ2-7; D is ambiguous. CDR1 PRHDT and CDR2 FYEKMQ come from the germline V gene (reference sequence). The length of the CDR3 is 11 residues. The V end lost 2 bases, the J end lost 8 bases, and 7 bases lay between the germline ends. DNA for the CDR3: TGTGCCAGCAGCTTATTCGAACAGCAGTACTTC. It encodes CASSLFEQQYF. Full variable domain (outside the CDR3, taken from reference TRBV13 and TRBJ2-7): AAGVIQSPRHLIKEKRETATLKCYPIPRHDTVYWYQQGPGQDPQFLISFYEKMQSDKGSIPDRFSAQQFSDYHSELNMSSLELGDSALYFCASSLFEQQYFGPGTRLTVT.